The rows below give T cell receptor beta chains drawn from one sample of a study of cytomegalovirus exposure and HLA in healthy donors. Method: immunoSEQ multiplex PCR; TCRdb's copy keeps in-frame clones and lacks some. Among about 140,000 clones listed, around 80% were seen once. The specimen was PBMCs. The origin of the receptors is a middle-aged man in good health and CMV-seronegative. CDR3s include the opening cysteine and the closing phenylalanine or tryptophan. D genes are given only for firm matches. For some rows the clone size is stated as once, few or many, or as a class when expanded; others skip it.

TRBJ1-1 TRBV21-1 . . . CASSKCAPVAGGTEAFF
TRBJ1-2 TRBV28 . . TGTGCCAGCAGTTTACTCCTCCTAGGAGATAACTATGGCTACACCTTC CASSLLLLGDNYGYTF
TRBJ1-2 TRBV6-5 . . TGTGCCAGCAGTTACTCGCGCAGGGACTATGGCTACACCTTC CASSYSRRDYGYTF
TRBJ1-4 TRBV2 . once TGTGCCAGCAGAGCGGATCTGCGTGAAAAACTGTTTTTT CASRADLREKLFF
TRBJ2-1 TRBV29-1 TRBD1 . TGCAGCGCCCCGGGACAGGGGGACAATGAGCAGTTCTTC CSAPGQGDNEQFF
TRBJ1-2 TRBV28 . once TGTGCCAGCCATTATACCTGGGGGGGGGCCGACTATGGCTACACCTTC CASHYTWGGADYGYTF
TRBJ1-1 TRBV29-1 . . TGCAGCGTGGGATACTGGGAGGGTACTGAAGCTTTCTTT CSVGYWEGTEAFF
TRBJ2-3 TRBV6-4 . . TGTGCCAGCAGCGACATACTTAGGAGTCCGGATACGCAGTATTTT CASSDILRSPDTQYF
TRBJ2-3 TRBV6-4 TRBD2 . TGTGCCAGCAGTGAATGGGGGGGGTTGGATACGCAGTATTTT CASSEWGGLDTQYF
TRBJ1-6 TRBV9 . few TGTGCCAGCAGCGTAGTGGCGGACAGTAATTCACCCCTCCACTTT CASSVVADSNSPLHF
TRBJ1-5 TRBV28 . . TGTGCCAGCAGTTGGGCCGACCAGAGCCCCCAGCATTTT CASSWADQSPQHF
TRBJ1-4 TRBV7-9 TRBD1 . TGTGCCAGCAGCTTCGGACAGGGTGTATCTAATGAAAAACTGTTTTTT CASSFGQGVSNEKLFF
TRBJ2-2 TRBV4-2 . few TGTGCCAGCAGCCAAGATCCCCCCAGGGCGAACACCGGGGAGCTGTTTTTT CASSQDPPRANTGELFF
TRBJ2-7 TRBV7-2 . . TGTGCCAGCAGCTTATCTTGGGCGGGGGCGAGCTCCTACGAGCAGTACTTC CASSLSWAGASSYEQYF
TRBJ1-2 TRBV6-5 . . TGTGCCAGCAGTCGGATTGGGCGGGCCGGGGGCTACACCTTC CASSRIGRAGGYTF
TRBJ2-1 TRBV6-4 TRBD2 . TGTGCCAGCAGTGTCGTACTAGCGGGGGGGTACAATGAGCAGTTCTTC CASSVVLAGGYNEQFF
TRBJ2-2 TRBV19 . few TGTGCCAGTAGTGTAGGACAGTACACCGGGGAGCTGTTTTTT CASSVGQYTGELFF
TRBJ2-1 TRBV9 . once TGTGCCAGCAGCGTAGAGGATAGGCGGGAAAAAGACAATGAGCAGTTCTTC CASSVEDRREKDNEQFF
TRBJ2-5 TRBV6-1 TRBD1 . TGTGCCAGCAGTGGGCTTGGACAGGGGGCTCAGGACCAAGAGACCCAGTACTTC CASSGLGQGAQDQETQYF
TRBJ2-7 TRBV6-6 . . TGTGCCAGCAGCAACTACAGGGAAAAAATATCCTACGAGCAGTACTTC CASSNYREKISYEQYF
TRBJ1-3 TRBV15 . . TGTGCCACCAGCAGTGGGGGGGGAAACACCATATATTTT CATSSGGGNTIYF
TRBJ2-3 TRBV7-3 . . TGTGCCAGCATCTACGGCGGGGGCCAAAGCACAGATACGCAGTATTTT CASIYGGGQSTDTQYF
TRBJ1-2 TRBV5-1 . . TGCGCCAGCAGCTTGTCCGATTTACTGATCTTC CASSLSDLLIF
TRBJ2-7 TRBV4-1 TRBD1 . TGCGCCAGCAGCCATCACAGGGGGAAGAACTCCTACGAGCAGTACTTC CASSHHRGKNSYEQYF
TRBJ1-3 TRBV7-9 TRBD1 . TGTGCCAGCAGGCGGGACAGGGGTTGGGACACCATATATTTT CASRRDRGWDTIYF
TRBJ2-2 TRBV10-3 . . TGTGCCATCAGGGATACAGGCCGCTCTAACACCGGGGAGCTGTTTTTT CAIRDTGRSNTGELFF
TRBJ2-3 TRBV2 TRBD2 . TGTGCCAGCGTAGCGGGGGGGGCTACAGATACGCAGTATTTT CASVAGGATDTQYF
TRBJ2-2 TRBV4-1 . . TGCGCCAGCAGCCAAGGGGCTGGGGGCGGCGGGGAGCTGTTTTTT CASSQGAGGGGELFF
TRBJ2-7 TRBV30 TRBD2 few TGTGCCTGGAGTATTAGCGGGGGGGGCTACGAGCAGTACTTC CAWSISGGGYEQYF
TRBJ2-7 TRBV5-4 . . TGTGCCAGCAGCTTGAGTGCCCTTGGGGCCTCCTACGAGCAGTACTTC CASSLSALGASYEQYF
TRBJ2-2 TRBV14 TRBD1 . TGTGCCAGCAGCCAAAGACCGGGACAGGGCACCGGGGAGCTGTTTTTT CASSQRPGQGTGELFF
TRBJ2-7 TRBV27 . . TGTGCCAGCAGTTCTCGGAGAGAAACCTACGAGCAGTACTTC CASSSRRETYEQYF
TRBJ2-1 TRBV5-1 . few TGCGCCAGCAGCTTGGCGCCCAGCGTCCTCTACAATGAGCAGTTCTTC CASSLAPSVLYNEQFF
TRBJ1-4 TRBV6-5 . few TGTGCCAGCAGATCCGGGACTGTGGATGAAAAACTGTTTTTT CASRSGTVDEKLFF
TRBJ1-6 TRBV28 . . TGTGCCAGCAGCACACAGAGCTCCTATAATTCACCCCTCCACTTT CASSTQSSYNSPLHF
TRBJ1-1 TRBV5-1 . . TGCGCCAGCAGCTTGGACAGGGCCAACACTGAAGCTTTCTTT CASSLDRANTEAFF
TRBJ2-3 TRBV6-5 . . TGTGCCAGCAGTGACGGGTCGGCCGATACGCAGTATTTT CASSDGSADTQYF
TRBJ1-2 TRBV19 . . TGTGCCAGTAGTGCTTCTTCCCCAGACTATGGCTACACCTTC CASSASSPDYGYTF
TRBJ1-6 TRBV6-5 TRBD1 . TGTGCCAGCAGTACAGGGGACTATAATTCACCCCTCCACTTT CASSTGDYNSPLHF
TRBJ1-6 TRBV4-2 TRBD1 . TGTGCCAGCAGCCGGACAGGATTTAACACACCCCTCCACTTT CASSRTGFNTPLHF
TRBJ1-5 TRBV7-9 TRBD1 . TGTGCCAGCAGTTATACCGGGACAGCCACCAATCAGCCCCAGCATTTT CASSYTGTATNQPQHF
TRBJ2-3 TRBV11-3 . . TGTGCCAGCAGCCTAAACGGGGAGCCAGATACGCAGTATTTT CASSLNGEPDTQYF
TRBJ1-1 TRBV19 TRBD1 . TGTGCCAGTAGTGGCCAGGGGGCTATGTACACTGAAGCTTTCTTT CASSGQGAMYTEAFF
TRBJ2-3 TRBV4-1 . . TGCGCCAGCAGCCATTCCGGACTGGGCACAGATACGCAGTATTTT CASSHSGLGTDTQYF
TRBJ2-7 TRBV6-5 TRBD2 few TGTGCCAGCAGTTCGAGGACTAGCCCTAGCTCCTACGAGCAGTACTTC CASSSRTSPSSYEQYF
TRBJ1-4 TRBV28 . . TGTGCCAGCAGTTTACCTCCCCCGGAAAAACTGTTTTTT CASSLPPPEKLFF
TRBJ1-3 TRBV18 TRBD1 . TGTGCCAGCTCACCTACAGGGGCCTCTGGAAACACCATATATTTT CASSPTGASGNTIYF
TRBJ1-1 TRBV6-5 . few TGTGCCAGCAGTTACTCGATTTACTTAACTGAAGCTTTCTTT CASSYSIYLTEAFF
TRBJ2-7 TRBV14 TRBD1 . TGTGCCAGCAGCCGTCCGGGACAGCCTTCCTACGAGCAGTACTTC CASSRPGQPSYEQYF
TRBJ1-6 TRBV5-6 TRBD1 . TGTGCCAGCAGCGTACAACAGGGGGCGTTCTATAATTCACCCCTCCACTTT CASSVQQGAFYNSPLHF
TRBJ1-5 TRBV15 . once TGTGCCACCAGGGAAATAGGACGGGGGGCCGCCAATCAGCCCCAGCATTTT CATREIGRGAANQPQHF
TRBJ2-1 TRBV30 TRBD1 . TGTGCCTGGGGAAACCCTCTCCGTGGGACAGGGGGTAATGAGCAGTTCTTC CAWGNPLRGTGGNEQFF
TRBJ1-1 TRBV11-2 TRBD1 . TGTGCCAGCAGCGTCAGGGGGACGGCGAACACTGAAGCTTTCTTT CASSVRGTANTEAFF
TRBJ1-2 TRBV2 . few TGTGCCAGCGACGGACAGTCCCTCAGGGGCTACACCTTC CASDGQSLRGYTF
TRBJ2-7 TRBV18 . . TGTGCCAGCTCACCACCACTCGTCTCCTACGAGCAGTACTTC CASSPPLVSYEQYF
TRBJ1-1 TRBV19 . . TGTGCCAGTAGTCACACCCGGTTGGGGCCCAACACTGAAGCTTTCTTT CASSHTRLGPNTEAFF
TRBJ1-5 TRBV4-2 TRBD1 . TGTGCCAGCGGGACAGGGGAAGGCAATCAGCCCCAGCATTTT CASGTGEGNQPQHF
TRBJ1-5 TRBV5-8 TRBD1 . TGTGCCAGCAGATTGAAAGGGGGCTCGAATCCCCAGCATTTT CASRLKGGSNPQHF
TRBJ1-2 TRBV13 . . TGTGCCAGCAAATACCGGACAGTTCTAGGAGGCTACACCTTC CASKYRTVLGGYTF
TRBJ2-7 TRBV7-9 . few TGTGCCAGCAGCCAAGCCAGGGGTTTCTACGAGCAGTACTTC CASSQARGFYEQYF